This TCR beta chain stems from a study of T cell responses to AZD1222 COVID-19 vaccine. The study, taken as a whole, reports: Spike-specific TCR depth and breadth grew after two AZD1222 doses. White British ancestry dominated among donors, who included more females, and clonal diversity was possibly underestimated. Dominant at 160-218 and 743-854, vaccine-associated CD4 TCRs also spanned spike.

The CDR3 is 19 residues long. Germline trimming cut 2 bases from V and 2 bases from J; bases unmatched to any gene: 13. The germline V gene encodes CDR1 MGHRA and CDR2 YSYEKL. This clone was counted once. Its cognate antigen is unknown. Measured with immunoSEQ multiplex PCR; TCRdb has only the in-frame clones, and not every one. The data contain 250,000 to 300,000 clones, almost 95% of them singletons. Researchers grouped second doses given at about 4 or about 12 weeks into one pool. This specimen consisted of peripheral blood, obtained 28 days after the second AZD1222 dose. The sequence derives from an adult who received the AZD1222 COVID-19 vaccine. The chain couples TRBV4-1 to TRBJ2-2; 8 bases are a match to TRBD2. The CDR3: CASSQRFRLRGDNTGELFF. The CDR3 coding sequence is TGCGCCAGCAGCCAAAGATTTCGCTTGCGGGGGGACAACACCGGGGAGCTGTTTTTT.